This is a list of T cell receptor beta chains from one sample in a study of T cells in localized non-small cell lung cancer. The table came from immunoSEQ multiplex PCR; TCRdb's copy has only in-frame clones and leaves some out. Among around 5,400 clones, 85% were seen once, and the ten largest hold 8% to 9.5%. The material sequenced was PBMCs, taken before any cancer treatment. The receptors come from a woman aged 40-69 years with stage II lung adenocarcinoma. CDR3s include the opening cysteine and the closing phenylalanine or tryptophan. D genes are given only for firm matches. Clone sizes are given selectively: once, few, many, or a class where the clone is expanded.

D gene: .; J gene: TRBJ2-2; V gene: TRBV25-1; clone size: .; CDR3 protein: CASSELGNTGELFF; CDR3 DNA: TGTGCCAGCAGTGAACTCGGAAACACCGGGGAGCTGTTTTTT
D gene: .; J gene: TRBJ2-7; V gene: TRBV19; clone size: .; CDR3 protein: CASSTLLGGEQYF; CDR3 DNA: TGTGCCAGTAGTACCCTTCTCGGGGGCGAGCAGTACTTC
D gene: .; J gene: TRBJ2-2; V gene: TRBV10-1; clone size: once; CDR3 protein: CASRKKGDGELFF; CDR3 DNA: TGCGCCAGCAGAAAAAAGGGAGACGGGGAGCTGTTTTTT
D gene: TRBD1; J gene: TRBJ2-7; V gene: TRBV7-8; clone size: .; CDR3 protein: CASSLDFRGTGSDEQYF; CDR3 DNA: TGTGCCAGCAGCTTAGACTTTCGTGGGACAGGGTCCGACGAGCAGTACTTC
D gene: .; J gene: TRBJ1-1; V gene: TRBV7-3; clone size: .; CDR3 protein: CASSLTENTEAFF; CDR3 DNA: TGTGCCAGCAGCTTAACAGAGAACACTGAAGCTTTCTTT
D gene: TRBD1; J gene: TRBJ1-4; V gene: TRBV9; clone size: .; CDR3 protein: CASSGHGTANEKLFF; CDR3 DNA: TGTGCCAGCAGCGGACACGGGACAGCTAATGAAAAACTGTTTTTT
D gene: .; J gene: TRBJ2-1; V gene: TRBV7-3; clone size: once; CDR3 protein: CASSLTAGGSYNEQFF; CDR3 DNA: TGTGCCAGCAGCTTAACGGCCGGGGGATCCTACAATGAGCAGTTCTTC
D gene: TRBD2; J gene: TRBJ2-2; V gene: TRBV30; clone size: .; CDR3 protein: CAFETLAGGPSGELFF; CDR3 DNA: TGTGCCTTCGAAACCCTAGCGGGAGGACCGAGCGGGGAGCTGTTTTTT
D gene: .; J gene: TRBJ2-5; V gene: TRBV11-2; clone size: .; CDR3 protein: CASSSMRQETQYF; CDR3 DNA: TGTGCCAGCAGCTCCATGCGTCAAGAGACCCAGTACTTC
D gene: TRBD2; J gene: TRBJ2-7; V gene: TRBV28; clone size: .; CDR3 protein: CASRVSGGAVEQYF; CDR3 DNA: TGTGCCAGCAGGGTTAGCGGGGGGGCCGTCGAGCAGTACTTC
D gene: .; J gene: TRBJ2-1; V gene: TRBV7-6; clone size: .; CDR3 protein: CASTFLSSYNEQFF; CDR3 DNA: TGTGCCAGCACCTTCTTAAGCTCCTACAATGAGCAGTTCTTC
D gene: TRBD2; J gene: TRBJ2-1; V gene: TRBV6-6; clone size: large; CDR3 protein: CASSYSRGGRGFF; CDR3 DNA: TGTGCCAGCAGTTACTCGCGGGGAGGGAGAGGTTTCTTC
D gene: .; J gene: TRBJ1-2; V gene: TRBV5-1; clone size: .; CDR3 protein: CASSMDSYGYTF; CDR3 DNA: TGCGCCAGCAGCATGGACAGTTACGGCTACACCTTC